The 9 T cell receptor beta chains given below trace back to one sample, sequenced in a study of neurological immune-mediated disorders. TCRdb re-called the 5' RACE reads through MiXCR, storing one row per CDR3 protein. The top ten clones hold less than 2% of a sample with roughly 56,000 distinct CDR3 sequences, approximately 10% of them seen once. The specimen was PBMCs. The receptor set was obtained from a man aged 55 to 69 in good health.

This clonotype was seen at least ten times. This chain joins TRBV5-1 and TRBJ2-7; 8 bases fit TRBD1. Germline values: CDR1 SGHRS, CDR2 YFSETQ. The trim removed 0 bases at V and 1 base at J, leaving 3 bases unmatched. This CDR3 is built from 15 residues. Here the CDR3 reads CASSLAGTGSYEQYF. CDR3 sequence (DNA): TGCGCCAGCAGCTTGGCCGGGACAGGTTCCTACGAGCAGTACTTC.

This clonotype rates as medium-sized. The chain recombines TRBV5-6 with TRBJ1-2, with D hard to call. The CDR3 covers 14 residues. Germline CDR1 and CDR2: SGHDT and YYEEEE. V shed 6 bases and J shed 4 bases, with 16 bases lying between them. The CDR3 reads CASTRGGTTYGYTF. In DNA, the CDR3 is TGTGCCAGCACTCGGGGAGGTACTACCTATGGCTACACCTTC.

This clonotype was seen at least ten times. The chain employs TRBV29-1 and TRBJ2-7, with a possible D match to TRBD1 (7 bases). The CDR3 has 15 residues. Between the trimmed V and J ends, which lost 2 bases and 0 bases, there was a span of 14 bases. CDR1 and CDR2 from the germline V gene are SQVTM and ANQGSEA. In nucleotides, the CDR3 is TGCAGCGTTGAATCGCGGGACAGAGCCTCCTACGAGCAGTACTTC. Translating gives CSVESRDRASYEQYF.

A few counts support this clonotype. This chain links TRBV2 with TRBJ1-1, with D hard to call. Looked up from germline, CDR1 is SNHLY and CDR2 is FYNNEI. The V end was cut by 4 bases, the J end by 1 base, with 19 bases between. The CDR3 covers 17 residues. CDR3 nucleotides: TGTGCCAGCAGTGGTCGGATTAGGGAAATAGCGAACACTGAAGCTTTCTTT. Translated, it gives CASSGRIREIANTEAFF.

This clonotype was seen at least ten times. The chain uses TRBV4-3 and TRBJ2-6, with TRBD1 as a possible D gene (6 bases). Per the germline V gene, CDR1 is LGHNA and CDR2 is YSLEER. The CDR3 contains 16 residues. Trimming pared 6 bases from V and 4 bases from J, leaving 16 bases between. CDR3 bases: TGCGCCAGCAGACTATTCCAGGGGAGCGGGGCCAACGTCCTGACTTTC. This sequence encodes CASRLFQGSGANVLTF.

This clonotype came up many times. V usage is TRBV7-3 and J usage is TRBJ2-1; TRBD1 might be the D (6 bases). The CDR3 contains 14 residues. The ends were cut back, 2 bases at V and 5 bases at J, with 10 bases in the middle. Germline V gene lookup returns CDR1 SGHTA and CDR2 FQGTGA. The CDR3 reads CASSLGQGNNEQFF. Written as DNA, the CDR3 is TGTGCCAGCAGCTTAGGGCAGGGGAACAATGAGCAGTTCTTC.

The sample holds many counts of this clonotype. V gene TRBV15 combines with J gene TRBJ1-1, with D unclear. The V end lost 2 bases, the J end lost 7 bases, and 11 bases lay between the germline ends. The CDR3 is made up of 13 amino acids. Germline lookup yields CDR1 LNHNV and CDR2 YYDKDF (reference sequence). In nucleotides, the CDR3 is TGTGCCACCAGCAGACGTGGCTGGGGTGAAGCTTTCTTT. It is translated as CATSRRGWGEAFF.

This clonotype was observed at least ten times. The chain is built from TRBV28 and TRBJ1-2; D not resolved. This CDR3 is built from 13 residues. V was pared by 7 bases and J by 5 bases, with 14 bases between. CDR1 MDHEN and CDR2 SYDVKM come from the germline V gene. The CDR3 DNA sequence: TGTGCCAGCACCGTCAACTCTTTATATGGCTACACCTTC. Translated: CASTVNSLYGYTF.

This clonotype has a count of ten or more. The chain recombines TRBV12-3 or TRBV12-4 with TRBJ1-1; unclear D gene. The CDR3 runs to 14 residues. V was clipped by 2 bases and J by 5 bases, with 12 bases between them. CDR3 residues: CASSLPGRWTEAFF. CDR3 nucleotides: TGTGCCAGCAGTTTACCGGGCCGGTGGACTGAAGCTTTCTTT.